These 7 T cell receptor beta chains were sequenced from one sample in a study of blood T cell repertoires in COVID-19. This table comes from immunoSEQ multiplex PCR, and its TCRdb copy is limited to in-frame clones, with some not included. The data show 300,000 to 400,000 clones, approximately 81% seen once. Specimen: PBMCs or T cells enriched from blood (not recorded which). These TCRs come from a woman aged 30 to 39 who had been exposed to COVID-19.

The chain uses TRBV10-1 and TRBJ2-1, with a tentative D call TRBD2 (6 bases). The germline V gene has CDR1 WNHNN and CDR2 SYGVQD (reference sequence). The CDR3 covers 12 residues. Trimming cost V 5 bases and J 6 bases, with 8 bases left between them. The CDR3 sequence is CASSSGGNEQFF. Here the CDR3 DNA reads TGCGCCAGCAGTTCCGGGGGCAATGAGCAGTTCTTC.

This clone was observed a single time. The chain joins TRBV21-1 to TRBJ1-5; TRBD1, the table's D call, lacks a check against the DNA. TRBV21-1 is a recognized pseudogene. The CDR3 extends over 14 amino acids. Here the CDR3 reads CASNGRGPNQPQHF. The CDR3 coding sequence is TGTGCCAGCAACGGAAGGGGTCCCAATCAGCCCCAGCATTTT.

The V gene is TRBV13, the J gene TRBJ1-1, with D unclear. Germline CDR1 is PRHDT and CDR2 is FYEKMQ (reference sequence). Trimming stripped 6 bases from V and 2 bases from J, with 10 bases between. CDR3 length: 13 residues. The CDR3 here is CASREGTNTEAFF. The CDR3 DNA reads TGTGCCAGCAGAGAGGGAACAAACACTGAAGCTTTCTTT.

The V gene is TRBV27, the J gene TRBJ1-6; D is unresolved. The CDR3 length is 15 residues. Trimming shortened V by 2 bases and J by 6 bases, and 11 bases separated the two germline ends. Germline CDR1 MNHEY, CDR2 SMNVEV (reference sequence). The CDR3 DNA is TGTGCCAGCAGTTTAGGTCCTGAGGCTAATTCACCCCTCCACTTT. Translated: CASSLGPEANSPLHF.

As concerns this clone: Other DNA sequences in the sample encode the same CDR3. The V gene is TRBV24-1, the J gene TRBJ2-7; 9 positions agree with TRBD1. CDR1 is KGHDR and CDR2 is SFDVKD in the germline V gene. V was pared by 7 bases and J by 3 bases, with 3 bases of the junction left unmatched. The CDR3 covers 13 residues. The CDR3 bases are TGTGCCACCAGCGCGGGACAGGGCTACGAGCAGTACTTC. Protein: CATSAGQGYEQYF.

This clone appeared once. The rearrangement links TRBV27 to TRBJ1-1; D might be TRBD1 (5 bases). The CDR3 spans 15 residues. Germline V gene sequence: CDR1 MNHEY, CDR2 SMNVEV (reference sequence). Trimming removed 5 bases at V and 3 bases at J, with 16 bases between. The CDR3 DNA sequence: TGTGCCAGCAGTGGGGCTGGGGGGTTTCACACTGAAGCTTTCTTT. It specifies CASSGAGGFHTEAFF.

This rearrangement joins TRBV5-4 to TRBJ1-6, with D unclear. V gave up 0 bases and J gave up 6 bases, with 10 bases separating them. The CDR3 spans 15 residues. CDR1 and CDR2 from the germline V gene are SGHNT and YYREEE (reference sequence). CDR3 sequence (DNA): TGTGCCAGCAGCTTGGGAGGAATTGGTAATTCACCCCTCCACTTT. It specifies CASSLGGIGNSPLHF.